The text below deals with one T cell receptor beta chain. Profiling relied on immunoSEQ multiplex PCR, and the TCRdb table lists in-frame clones only, not all of them. The table shows around 150,000 clones, with 85% to 95% occurring only once. The sample is drawn from a study of control samples from healthy donors and cancer patients. The length of the CDR3 is 15 residues. The germline V gene encodes CDR1 SGHTA and CDR2 FQGNSA. The V end lost 5 bases, the J end lost 4 bases, and 15 bases lay between the germline ends. This chain connects TRBV7-2 to TRBJ2-1; D possibly matches TRBD1 or TRBD2 (6 bases each). This receptor was identified in a woman in her forties in good health. The sequencing input was blood. The CDR3 DNA is TGTGCCAGCAGCCTCGACGGGGGCACATACAATGAGCAGTTCTTC. Residues: CASSLDGGTYNEQFF.